This T cell receptor beta chain was sequenced for a study of shared clonotypes between healthy human individuals (dated by TCRdb to 2020 to 2022). Concerning the study at large: Two women and a few men aged 18 to 49 years were included in the cohort. For each donor, CD4 naive and CD4 memory were each given three plates, CD8 naive was given two plates, and CD8 memory was given one plate. To estimate repertoire size and how much clonotype sharing occurs between individuals, the study deeply sequenced the blood TCR repertoires of five healthy adults. Different laboratories and diverse techniques were used to prepare libraries and sequence TCR repertoires, to increase sequencing depth and limit assay-specific biases. Between about 0.9 and 8.9 billion PBMCs per donor were obtained by leukapheresis. Findings and caveats that apply to the study as a whole: About 4.5% of naive CD4, roughly 3.6% of naive CD8, roughly 2.5% of memory CD4, and 0.4% of memory CD8 clonotypes were shared across a few donors. Estimated clonotype richness was generally larger for naive than for memory subsets. Because the study included only a small number of donors, the genetic and exposure-history diversity represented was limited. Higher generation probabilities were observed for clonotypes shared by all four sorted-subset donors than for non-shared clonotypes. Sampling was restricted to blood, and TCR repertoires in tissue are likely to differ from TCR repertoires in blood. Rarefaction of sorted-subset datasets indicated incomplete sequencing despite the large sequencing depth. Pairwise subsampling led to the expectation that sequencing depth would affect the degree of clonotype sharing among donors.

Turning to this clone: The clone's antigen remains unknown. There are no base qualities to consult, and no much larger clone falls within one base.

The donors were healthy, HIV-negative adults who had no recently reported acute infections or vaccinations. Every donor was a Caucasian adult residing in Nashville, Tennessee, USA. CD4+ T cells were enriched through magnetic negative selection, after which naive cells were positively selected on CD45RA and the remaining negative fraction served as the memory subset. Blood was collected by leukapheresis, and PBMCs were isolated by Ficoll-Histopaque density gradient centrifugation and then cryopreserved in liquid nitrogen vapor phase. Analytical flow cytometry was used to check the purity and quantity of every magnetically sorted T cell population. From each sorted fraction, genomic DNA was isolated and quantified by UV absorbance on a Nanodrop 2000c. V is cut back by 4 bases and J by 6 bases, with 10 bases in the junction unmatched. In the germline V gene, CDR1 corresponds to KGHSH and CDR2 to LQKENI. Its CDR3 holds 16 amino acids, cysteine through phenylalanine. This entry keeps only the CDR3 DNA: 48 bases, framed from base 1.

Using the deep immunoSEQ assay, multiplex PCR amplified TCR CDR3 regions from genomic DNA. For each cell subset, the extracted genomic DNA was distributed evenly across all wells of several immunoSEQ 96-well plates, and each plate served as one replicate. For sorted subsets, about 200 ng genomic DNA, equal to approximately 30,000 T cell genomes, was loaded into each replicate PCR. The purified libraries were quantified using a Qubit 3.0 fluorometer, sized with a Bioanalyzer 2100, and then quantified again using the KAPA Library Quantification kit. Every immunoSEQ 96-well plate was sequenced on a separate single-read 150-cycle Illumina NextSeq 550 flow cell. The authors' analysis ran thus. The immunoSEQ output contained only junctional sequences without quality scores, so filtering could not match that applied to full-length reads. Sequences were annotated with PyIR, a Python wrapper for IgBLAST v1.9, using IMGT germline references to assign V/J genes and CDR3. Reads were filtered out if the reads had weak V/J assignments (E-value above 1e-6), no CDR3, stop codons, out-of-frame junctions, or ambiguous translated residues. V3J clonotypes were defined by identical inferred V gene, J gene, and CDR3 amino acid sequence. To compute the percentage overlap between repertoires, the number of shared unique clonotypes was divided by the size of the smaller repertoire. Repertoire richness was assessed with RTK rarefaction, the Chao1 estimator, and Recon v2.1 estimates of unobserved clonotypes. OLGA was used to compute generation probabilities for all TCRbeta clonotypes that the gDNA method yielded from a few donors. What TCRdb holds here is the immuneACCESS table cut down to in-frame rearrangements. Part of the clones is not present; checked against another copy, under half of the missing clones reflect an unresolved V gene, and the others are unexplained. V, J and clone size are those of that table, while D and trimming were read from the DNA. Within this sample are 2 million to 2.5 million clones, with roughly 90% of them counted one time only. 0.37% of the sample is held by the ten biggest clonotypes.

This sequence originates from a man aged 18 to 29 in good health. Some clones in this sample may be carry-over from other donors' samples. Source material: naive CD4+ T cells from PBMCs. Per the publication, the cell subset or site label means: CD45RA+ positively selected. The chain is assembled from TRBV18 and TRBJ1-3, with 9 junctional bases fitting TRBD1. The nucleotides are TGTGCCAGCTCACGAACGGGACAGGGATTCGAAAACACCATATATTTT. The encoded protein is CASSRTGQGFENTIYF.